The source of this TCR beta chain is a study of T cells after yellow fever vaccination (dated by TCRdb to 2018 to 2020). About the full investigation: The SMART-Seq v4 Ultra Low Input RNA kit was used to prepare libraries from fractions with low cell numbers. Blood samples were taken at several timepoints before and after primary and secondary immunization, and bulk PBMC replicates and cell subsets were isolated. Bulk TCR alpha and beta repertoires were sequenced longitudinally to track T-cell clones before and after primary and booster YFV17D yellow fever vaccination. The cohort comprised two healthy male donors, one aged 18 to 29 and one aged 30 to 40 years.

The cysteine opens and the phenylalanine closes a CDR3 of 16 amino acids. Of the read, only the CDR3 DNA is kept; its 48 bases are in frame from base 1. Germline trimming: 3 bases from V, 4 bases from J; junction bases outside gene matches: 8. CDR1 and CDR2 are read off the germline V gene (reference sequence) as SEHNR and FQNEAQ. Comments on this clonotype: This clone's antigen is unknown. Per-base qualities were not stored, and no clone one base away is much larger.

The treatment or condition label of this sample denotes: live attenuated yellow fever vaccine strain. Two biological replicates of bulk PBMCs were collected at each blood-draw timepoint. A standard Ficoll-Paque protocol was used to isolate PBMCs from peripheral blood. TriZol was used to extract RNA from bulk PBMCs, CD4 and CD8 fractions, and dextramer-positive and dextramer-negative fractions. TCR cDNA was made using 5'RACE template switching, a step that added a universal primer site and unique molecular identifiers. Priming for cDNA synthesis came from both the TCR alpha and TCR beta constant segments. Libraries were amplified in two PCR steps, with sample barcodes and sequencing adapters added in the second step. Sequencing of libraries was done on Illumina HiSeq 2500 (2x100 bp) or NovaSeq (2x150 bp). In the paper's pipeline: MIGEC was used to demultiplex reads and collapse the reads into UMI consensus sequences, and MiXCR was used for V(D)J alignment. Vaccine-responding clonotypes were identified with edgeR using replicate PBMC samples, with FDR below 0.01 and a log2 fold change above 5 up to day 15 being required. CD4 or CD8 identity was assigned to each bulk clonotype according to whether the clonotype was present at higher abundance in the sequenced CD4 repertoire or the sequenced CD8 repertoire. The public reads were reprocessed in TCRdb via fastp at Q25 and MiXCR, keeping in-frame beta chains. For every CDR3 protein sequence, its rows merge into one entry that carries the most common genes and DNA. It is TCRdb's table, rather than the study itself, that gives the V and J calls and clone size. This sample is represented by about 510,000 distinct CDR3 sequences; 20% to 25% of them were singletons. The ten largest clones represent roughly 16% of the sample.

Points the paper makes about the study in general: The study included only two donors, which limits how far the findings can be generalized. A small share of clonotypes occurred in both CD4 and CD8 compartments, likely arising from convergent recombination. Because abundant contaminating clonotypes from the bulk population could be contained in FACS-sorted repertoires, computational filtering was required. The secondary T-cell response was weaker than the primary response but faster, peaking on day 5 instead of day 15. Most clones expanded after primary vaccination (96% of CD4 and roughly 90% of CD8) were re-detected after the booster, suggesting that broad memory maintenance occurred.

The TCR originated in a man aged 18 to 30 who received the YFV17D yellow fever vaccine. The chain is made from TRBV7-9 and TRBJ1-4, and 7 junction bases match TRBD1. Here the sequenced sample was PBMCs, taken around 3 weeks after the first yellow fever vaccination. The DNA sequence follows: TGTGCCAGCAGCTTGGGGGACAGAGGATATAATGAAAAACTGTTTTTT. Its translation reads: CASSLGDRGYNEKLFF.